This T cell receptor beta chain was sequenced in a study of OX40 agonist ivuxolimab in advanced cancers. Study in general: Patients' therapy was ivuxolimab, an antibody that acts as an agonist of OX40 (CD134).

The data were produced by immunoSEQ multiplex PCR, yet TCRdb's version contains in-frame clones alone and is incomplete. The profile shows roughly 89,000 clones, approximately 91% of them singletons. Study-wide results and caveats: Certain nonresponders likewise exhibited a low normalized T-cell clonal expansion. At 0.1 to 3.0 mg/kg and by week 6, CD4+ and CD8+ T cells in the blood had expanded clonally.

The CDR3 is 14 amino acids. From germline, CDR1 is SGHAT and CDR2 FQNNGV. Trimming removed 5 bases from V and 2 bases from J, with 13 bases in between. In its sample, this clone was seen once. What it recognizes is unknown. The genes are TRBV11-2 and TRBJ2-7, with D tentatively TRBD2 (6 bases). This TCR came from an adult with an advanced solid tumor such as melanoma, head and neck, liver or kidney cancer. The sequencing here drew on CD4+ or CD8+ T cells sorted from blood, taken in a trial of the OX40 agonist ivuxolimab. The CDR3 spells CASSAGGVPYEQYF. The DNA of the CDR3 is TGTGCCAGCAGCGCAGGCGGGGTACCCTACGAGCAGTACTTC.